This is a list of T cell receptor beta chains from one sample in a study of vaccination and CD4 T cells after COVID-19. TCRdb independently ran MiXCR on the PCR reads; one entry per CDR3 protein. The data contain roughly 12,000 distinct CDR3 sequences, 56% of them singletons. Which antigens these TCRs recognize remains unknown. Sequencing was carried out using CD4+ T cells from blood, cultured in vitro. Receptors originate from a human donor who had recovered from COVID-19. Each CDR3 is given with its conserved first and last residue. The D gene is left open where the match is weak. Size is stated for part of the rows, as once, few or many counts, or as a class when the clone is expanded.

D gene: .
J gene: TRBJ2-7
clone size: .
V gene: TRBV20-1
CDR3 DNA: TGCAGTGCTGAAGAGGACAGATTCTCCTACGAGCAGTACTTC
CDR3 protein: CSAEEDRFSYEQYF

D gene: .
J gene: TRBJ1-1
clone size: .
V gene: TRBV27
CDR3 DNA: TGTGCCAGCAGTTTTCCAGGGAGGAACACTGAAGCTTTCTTT
CDR3 protein: CASSFPGRNTEAFF

D gene: .
J gene: TRBJ2-2
clone size: .
V gene: TRBV6-1
CDR3 DNA: TGTGCCAGCAGTCCCGACCCCCTCGGCGGGGAGCTGTTTTTT
CDR3 protein: CASSPDPLGGELFF

D gene: TRBD2
J gene: TRBJ2-3
clone size: .
V gene: TRBV11-3
CDR3 DNA: TGTGCCAGCAGCCCGGGACTAAGATCGGCGCAGTATTTT
CDR3 protein: CASSPGLRSAQYF

D gene: .
J gene: TRBJ2-2
clone size: .
V gene: TRBV29-1
CDR3 DNA: TGCAGCGTACGGGCCGTTGGGACCGGGGAGCTGTTTTTT
CDR3 protein: CSVRAVGTGELFF

D gene: TRBD1
J gene: TRBJ2-3
clone size: .
V gene: TRBV7-9
CDR3 DNA: TGTGCCAGCAGCATAACCGGGACAGGGGGCCGATCGCTGAGCACAGATACGCAGTATTTT
CDR3 protein: CASSITGTGGRSLSTDTQYF

D gene: .
J gene: TRBJ2-4
clone size: .
V gene: TRBV21-1
CDR3 DNA: TGTGCCATAAGGTCCCCGGGACAAGATAGGTGTAGGGCCAAAAACATTCAGTACTTC
CDR3 protein: CAIRSPGQDRCRAKNIQYF

D gene: .
J gene: TRBJ1-5
clone size: few
V gene: TRBV6-1
CDR3 DNA: TGTGCCAGCAGTACCGGGACTCAGCCCCAGCATTTT
CDR3 protein: CASSTGTQPQHF

D gene: TRBD2
J gene: TRBJ2-2
clone size: .
V gene: TRBV7-9
CDR3 DNA: TGTGCCAGCAGCTCTAGCGGGGGAAACACCGGGGAGCTGTTTTTT
CDR3 protein: CASSSSGGNTGELFF

D gene: .
J gene: TRBJ2-1
clone size: .
V gene: TRBV7-2
CDR3 DNA: TGTGCCAGCAGCTATACTACTAGTGCGGGCAATGAGCAGTTCTTC
CDR3 protein: CASSYTTSAGNEQFF

D gene: .
J gene: TRBJ2-5
clone size: .
V gene: TRBV20-1
CDR3 DNA: TGCAGTGCGCAAATCAAGGACAGACTTCGCGAGACCCAGTACTTC
CDR3 protein: CSAQIKDRLRETQYF

D gene: .
J gene: TRBJ2-3
clone size: .
V gene: TRBV7-3
CDR3 DNA: TGTGCCAGCAGCCCTATGGGAAGCACAGATACGCAGTATTTT
CDR3 protein: CASSPMGSTDTQYF

D gene: .
J gene: TRBJ2-2
clone size: .
V gene: TRBV27
CDR3 DNA: TGTGCCAGCAGTCCCTATCAAGACACCAGAGGACGTTACGGGGAGCTGTTTTTT
CDR3 protein: CASSPYQDTRGRYGELFF

D gene: TRBD2
J gene: TRBJ2-1
clone size: .
V gene: TRBV20-1
CDR3 DNA: TGCAGTGCTAGACCAGAGACAAGCGGGAGGGCCTACAATGAGCAGTTCTTC
CDR3 protein: CSARPETSGRAYNEQFF

D gene: .
J gene: TRBJ2-6
clone size: .
V gene: TRBV12-3/TRBV12-4
CDR3 DNA: TGTGCCAGCACCTCGATAAGCTCTGGGGCCAACGTCCTGACTTTC
CDR3 protein: CASTSISSGANVLTF

D gene: .
J gene: TRBJ2-2
clone size: .
V gene: TRBV7-9
CDR3 DNA: TGTGCCAGCAGCCGACGCTGGGAGACTAGAGTGAGAACCGGGGAGCTGTTTTTT
CDR3 protein: CASSRRWETRVRTGELFF

D gene: .
J gene: TRBJ1-4
clone size: .
V gene: TRBV6-5
CDR3 DNA: TGTGCCAGCAGTTTGGGACTAGCTAATGAAAAACTGTTTTTT
CDR3 protein: CASSLGLANEKLFF

D gene: .
J gene: TRBJ1-6
clone size: .
V gene: TRBV25-1
CDR3 DNA: TGTGCCAGCAGTCAACCGGTTCGGGGTTCACCCCTCCACTTT
CDR3 protein: CASSQPVRGSPLHF

D gene: TRBD2
J gene: TRBJ2-3
clone size: .
V gene: TRBV7-2
CDR3 DNA: TGTGCCAGCAGCTTAAGTTCCGGCCTAGCGGGAGGGGGCACAGATACGCAGTATTTT
CDR3 protein: CASSLSSGLAGGGTDTQYF

D gene: TRBD1
J gene: TRBJ1-5
clone size: few
V gene: TRBV30
CDR3 DNA: TGTGCCTGGAGTGAACAGGGGTATGGGCCCCAGCATTTT
CDR3 protein: CAWSEQGYGPQHF

D gene: .
J gene: TRBJ2-7
clone size: .
V gene: TRBV20-1
CDR3 DNA: TGCAGTGCTAGGGGCCTCAGGAGACCCTCCTACGAGCAGTACTTC
CDR3 protein: CSARGLRRPSYEQYF

D gene: .
J gene: TRBJ1-6
clone size: .
V gene: TRBV11-2
CDR3 DNA: TGTGCCAGCAGCTCAACAACTGGGGGCCGCTCACCCCTCCACTTT
CDR3 protein: CASSSTTGGRSPLHF

D gene: TRBD1
J gene: TRBJ1-2
clone size: few
V gene: TRBV20-1
CDR3 DNA: TGCAGTGCTAGGGGGACAGGGTTGTACTATGGCTACACCTTC
CDR3 protein: CSARGTGLYYGYTF

D gene: TRBD1
J gene: TRBJ2-1
clone size: once
V gene: TRBV5-4
CDR3 DNA: TGTGCCAGCAGCTCCAAAACGGCGGGACAGGGTAGGCATGAGCAGTTCTTC
CDR3 protein: CASSSKTAGQGRHEQFF

D gene: .
J gene: TRBJ2-1
clone size: .
V gene: TRBV6-5
CDR3 DNA: TGTGCCAGCAGTTACTTGGGGACTCCCGGCGGACATGAGCAGTTCTTC
CDR3 protein: CASSYLGTPGGHEQFF

D gene: .
J gene: TRBJ1-2
clone size: few
V gene: TRBV25-1
CDR3 DNA: TGTGCCAGCAGTGACCCCCGAAAATTACGGTCGGGCTACACCTTC
CDR3 protein: CASSDPRKLRSGYTF

D gene: .
J gene: TRBJ1-5
clone size: few
V gene: TRBV7-2
CDR3 DNA: TGTGCCAGCAGCCCAGGGGATAGCAATCAGCCCCAGCATTTT
CDR3 protein: CASSPGDSNQPQHF

D gene: TRBD2
J gene: TRBJ2-3
clone size: .
V gene: TRBV6-1
CDR3 DNA: TGTGCCAGCAGCATCATCGGGGGGAGCACAGATACGCAGTATTTT
CDR3 protein: CASSIIGGSTDTQYF

D gene: .
J gene: TRBJ2-2
clone size: .
V gene: TRBV19
CDR3 DNA: TGTGCCAGTGGGTGGGGGATTACCGGGGAGCTGTTTTTT
CDR3 protein: CASGWGITGELFF

D gene: TRBD2
J gene: TRBJ2-3
clone size: .
V gene: TRBV10-1
CDR3 DNA: TGCGCCAGCAGCGAATCACTAGCGGGAAGCACAGATACGCAGTATTTT
CDR3 protein: CASSESLAGSTDTQYF

D gene: .
J gene: TRBJ2-7
clone size: .
V gene: TRBV7-9
CDR3 DNA: TGTGCCAGCAGCTTGATCGGCAGCCCTCTGGAGCAGTACTTC
CDR3 protein: CASSLIGSPLEQYF

D gene: .
J gene: TRBJ2-1
clone size: .
V gene: TRBV19
CDR3 DNA: TGTGCCAGTAAATGGTCCTTCGGCGGCAATGAGCAGTTCTTC
CDR3 protein: CASKWSFGGNEQFF

D gene: .
J gene: TRBJ1-1
clone size: .
V gene: TRBV10-3
CDR3 DNA: TGTGCCATCAGTGGGGGGGAAACTGAAGCTTTCTTT
CDR3 protein: CAISGGETEAFF

D gene: .
J gene: TRBJ2-1
clone size: .
V gene: TRBV20-1
CDR3 DNA: TGCAGTGCTACTAGTCCAGGGGATGAGCAGTTCTTC
CDR3 protein: CSATSPGDEQFF

D gene: .
J gene: TRBJ1-1
clone size: few
V gene: TRBV5-6
CDR3 DNA: TGTGCCAGCAGCTTTACAGGAGGGGCCGACACTGAAGCTTTCTTT
CDR3 protein: CASSFTGGADTEAFF

D gene: .
J gene: TRBJ2-3
clone size: .
V gene: TRBV5-1
CDR3 DNA: TGCGCCAGCAGCTTGGAACCTGATACGCAGTATTTT
CDR3 protein: CASSLEPDTQYF

D gene: .
J gene: TRBJ2-1
clone size: .
V gene: TRBV2
CDR3 DNA: TGTGCCAGCACGGGATCGCGGGACTACAATGAGCAGTTCTTC
CDR3 protein: CASTGSRDYNEQFF

D gene: .
J gene: TRBJ1-5
clone size: .
V gene: TRBV19
CDR3 DNA: TGTGCCAGTAAAGCTCTGGGGAGTGACAATCAGCCCCAGCATTTT
CDR3 protein: CASKALGSDNQPQHF

D gene: .
J gene: TRBJ2-7
clone size: .
V gene: TRBV2
CDR3 DNA: TGTGCCAGCAGGAGAGGAACGGGGGCAGAAGGCGAGCAGTACTTC
CDR3 protein: CASRRGTGAEGEQYF

D gene: .
J gene: TRBJ1-5
clone size: .
V gene: TRBV20-1
CDR3 DNA: TGCAGTGCTCAGACGGGGCTCTCGAATAGTCAGCCCCAGCATTTT
CDR3 protein: CSAQTGLSNSQPQHF

D gene: TRBD2
J gene: TRBJ2-3
clone size: .
V gene: TRBV20-1
CDR3 DNA: TGCAGTGCTAGAGATCTATTTAGGACTAGCGGGAGGGCTAGCACAGATACGCAGTATTTT
CDR3 protein: CSARDLFRTSGRASTDTQYF